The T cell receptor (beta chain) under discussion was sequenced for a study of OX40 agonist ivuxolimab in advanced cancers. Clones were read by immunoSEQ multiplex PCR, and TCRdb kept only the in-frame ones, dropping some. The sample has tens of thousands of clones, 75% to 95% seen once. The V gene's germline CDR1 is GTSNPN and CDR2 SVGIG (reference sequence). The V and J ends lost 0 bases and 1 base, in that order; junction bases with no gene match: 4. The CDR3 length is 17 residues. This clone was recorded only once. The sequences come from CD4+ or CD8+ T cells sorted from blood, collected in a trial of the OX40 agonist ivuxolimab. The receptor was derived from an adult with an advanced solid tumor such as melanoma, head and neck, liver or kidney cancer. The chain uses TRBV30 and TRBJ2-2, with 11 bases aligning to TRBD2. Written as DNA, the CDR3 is TGTGCCTGGAGTGTACGGACTAGCGGGTTGAACACCGGGGAGCTGTTTTTT. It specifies CAWSVRTSGLNTGELFF.